This is a list of T cell receptor beta chains from one sample in a study of shared clonotypes between healthy human individuals. Data came from immunoSEQ multiplex PCR; TCRdb stores just in-frame clones and leaves some out. In the table there are 800,000 or so clones, roughly 96% of which are singletons. Sequences were obtained from naive CD8+ T cells sorted from blood. These receptors originate from a man aged 30-40 years in good health. The CDR3 runs from the conserved cysteine through the conserved F or W. D genes are given only for firm matches. Size tells how often a clone was seen (once, few, many) or the class of an expanded clone, and some rows leave it out.

TRBV19	TRBD2	TRBJ2-7	once	CASKGNGEGGTSGSYEQYF	TGTGCCAGTAAGGGGAACGGCGAAGGGGGGACTAGCGGATCCTACGAGCAGTACTTC
TRBV7-9	-	TRBJ2-2	-	CASEGIRRELFF	TGTGCCAGTGAGGGGATCCGCCGGGAGCTGTTTTTT
TRBV14	TRBD2	TRBJ2-7	-	CASSQDPAGPYEQYF	TGTGCCAGCAGCCAAGATCCAGCGGGACCCTACGAGCAGTACTTC
TRBV7-9	TRBD1	TRBJ2-2	-	CASSPPGTGRSGELFF	TGTGCCAGCAGCCCCCCCGGGACAGGGAGGTCCGGGGAGCTGTTTTTT
TRBV19	-	TRBJ1-5	-	CASRDSYYNQPQHF	TGTGCCAGTAGGGACAGCTATTACAATCAGCCCCAGCATTTT
TRBV19	-	TRBJ1-1	-	CASSVRQTEAFF	TGTGCCAGTAGTGTCCGACAGACTGAAGCTTTCTTT
TRBV28	-	TRBJ1-1	once	CASSLSPGQPGTEAFF	TGTGCCAGCAGTTTATCCCCTGGACAGCCCGGCACTGAAGCTTTCTTT
TRBV29-1	TRBD2	TRBJ2-5	-	CSVGLAGAGETQYF	TGCAGCGTAGGACTAGCGGGAGCCGGGGAGACCCAGTACTTC
TRBV28	-	TRBJ2-1	-	CASSFLLHLGNEQFF	TGTGCCAGCAGTTTTCTCCTCCATCTGGGAAATGAGCAGTTCTTC
TRBV4-1	-	TRBJ1-2	-	CASSQGGTNYGYTF	TGCGCCAGCAGCCAAGGGGGCACCAACTATGGCTACACCTTC
TRBV9	-	TRBJ1-2	-	CASSVGEAAGYGYTF	TGTGCCAGCAGCGTAGGAGAGGCCGCGGGGTATGGCTACACCTTC
TRBV5-1	TRBD1	TRBJ1-1	-	CASSLNGDRAPRTEAFF	TGCGCCAGCAGCCTCAATGGGGACAGGGCCCCGAGGACTGAAGCTTTCTTT
TRBV28	TRBD2	TRBJ2-1	once	CASRVAGGSNEQFF	TGTGCCAGCAGGGTAGCGGGAGGGTCTAATGAGCAGTTCTTC
TRBV28	-	TRBJ2-2	-	CASSLGGTGELFF	TGTGCCAGCAGTTTAGGGGGCACCGGGGAGCTGTTTTTT
TRBV27	-	TRBJ2-1	-	CASSFGNEQFF	TGTGCCAGCAGTTTTGGCAATGAGCAGTTCTTC
TRBV27	-	TRBJ2-7	-	CASGQAYEQYF	TGTGCCAGCGGGCAAGCCTACGAGCAGTACTTC
TRBV11-1	-	TRBJ2-2	once	CASSLGQAFPNTGELFF	TGTGCCAGCAGCTTAGGACAGGCCTTCCCGAACACCGGGGAGCTGTTTTTT
TRBV9	-	TRBJ2-3	-	CASSVKAFSTDTQYF	TGTGCCAGCAGCGTCAAGGCGTTCAGCACAGATACGCAGTATTTT
TRBV5-1	-	TRBJ2-1	-	CASSFLTGLDEQFF	TGCGCCAGCAGCTTCTTAACAGGGCTCGATGAGCAGTTCTTC
TRBV9	-	TRBJ2-1	-	CASSVLVSGNEQFF	TGTGCCAGCAGCGTATTAGTTTCGGGTAATGAGCAGTTCTTC
TRBV19	-	TRBJ2-7	few	CASTEGYEQYF	TGTGCCAGTACTGAAGGCTACGAGCAGTACTTC
TRBV27	-	TRBJ2-5	-	CASSLLARSIQETQYF	TGTGCCAGCAGTTTATTAGCGAGATCCATCCAAGAGACCCAGTACTTC
TRBV9	TRBD1	TRBJ2-3	-	CASSAGTAIITDTQYF	TGTGCCAGCAGCGCTGGGACAGCAATCATTACAGATACGCAGTATTTT
TRBV7-8	-	TRBJ2-1	-	CASSHRQAGVLRNEQFF	TGTGCCAGCAGCCACCGACAGGCGGGAGTCTTAAGGAATGAGCAGTTCTTC
TRBV19	-	TRBJ1-1	-	CASSIGPVIRGKNTEAFF	TGTGCCAGTAGTATCGGCCCCGTGATCAGGGGAAAGAACACTGAAGCTTTCTTT
TRBV7-6	-	TRBJ2-7	-	CASSLDKGEQYF	TGTGCCAGCAGCTTAGATAAGGGCGAGCAGTACTTC
TRBV6-1	-	TRBJ2-7	once	CASSERYEQYF	TGTGCCAGCAGTGAACGGTACGAGCAGTACTTC
TRBV5-1	-	TRBJ1-2	-	CASSWTVQDYGYTF	TGCGCCAGCAGCTGGACAGTTCAGGATTATGGCTACACCTTC
TRBV27	-	TRBJ1-1	few	CASSLGGNTEAFF	TGTGCCAGCAGTTTGGGGGGGAACACTGAAGCTTTCTTT
TRBV4-1	-	TRBJ1-1	-	CASSQRVNTEAFF	TGCGCCAGCAGCCAACGGGTGAACACTGAAGCTTTCTTT
TRBV6-5	-	TRBJ2-1	-	CASTAFRDNEQFF	TGTGCCAGCACAGCGTTCCGGGACAATGAGCAGTTCTTC
TRBV6-1	TRBD2	TRBJ2-5	-	CASSVWGGPVETQYF	TGTGCCAGCAGTGTCTGGGGAGGGCCTGTAGAGACCCAGTACTTC
TRBV28	-	TRBJ2-7	-	CASAATVYEQYF	TGTGCCAGCGCTGCGACCGTTTACGAGCAGTACTTC
TRBV7-9	-	TRBJ2-1	-	CASSGIAPEQFF	TGTGCCAGCAGCGGAATAGCTCCTGAGCAGTTCTTC
TRBV28	-	TRBJ2-7	once	CASSLSDSYEQYF	TGTGCCAGCAGTTTATCCGACAGCTACGAGCAGTACTTC
TRBV7-9	TRBD1	TRBJ1-1	-	CASSSYRGHTEAFF	TGTGCCAGCAGCTCGTACAGGGGGCACACTGAAGCTTTCTTT
TRBV7-3	TRBD2	TRBJ2-3	-	CASSFSGISTDTQYF	TGTGCCAGCAGCTTTAGCGGGATTAGCACAGATACGCAGTATTTT
TRBV28	-	TRBJ1-5	-	CASSLRDRFNQPQHF	TGTGCCAGCAGTTTAAGGGACCGTTTTAATCAGCCCCAGCATTTT
TRBV6-6	-	TRBJ2-1	-	CASTTGTTFYNEQFF	TGTGCCAGCACCACTGGGACAACCTTCTACAATGAGCAGTTCTTC
TRBV7-9	-	TRBJ2-3	-	CASSLEGGGKDTQYF	TGTGCCAGCAGCTTAGAGGGTGGAGGAAAAGATACGCAGTATTTT
TRBV9	TRBD2	TRBJ2-3	-	CASSGSGTRADTQYF	TGTGCCAGCAGCGGTAGCGGGACTAGGGCAGATACGCAGTATTTT
TRBV2	-	TRBJ1-1	-	CASSWGPNTEAFF	TGTGCCAGCAGTTGGGGACCTAACACTGAAGCTTTCTTT
TRBV10-1	TRBD2	TRBJ2-1	-	CASSETTSYEQFF	TGCGCCAGCAGTGAAACGACTAGCTATGAGCAGTTCTTC
TRBV29-1	-	TRBJ2-1	-	CSVEDSYNEQFF	TGCAGCGTTGAGGACTCCTACAATGAGCAGTTCTTC
TRBV4-1	TRBD2	TRBJ2-1	-	CASSVLAGGFHEQFF	TGCGCCAGCAGCGTACTAGCGGGAGGATTCCATGAGCAGTTCTTC
TRBV4-3	-	TRBJ1-2	-	CASSPDVGVYGYTF	TGCGCCAGCAGCCCCGACGTAGGGGTATATGGCTACACCTTC
TRBV7-9	-	TRBJ1-5	-	CASSRIGETNQPQHF	TGTGCCAGCAGCAGAATCGGGGAAACTAATCAGCCCCAGCATTTT
TRBV5-4	-	TRBJ2-7	-	CASSWAQGGSYEQYF	TGTGCCAGCAGCTGGGCGCAGGGGGGGTCCTACGAGCAGTACTTC
TRBV19	-	TRBJ2-2	few	CASSFFRGTGELFF	TGTGCCAGTAGTTTCTTCAGGGGCACCGGGGAGCTGTTTTTT
TRBV9	-	TRBJ2-7	-	CASTPYEQYF	TGTGCCAGCACCCCCTACGAGCAGTACTTC
TRBV28	-	TRBJ2-7	-	CASSDREQYF	TGTGCCAGCTCGGACAGAGAGCAGTACTTC
TRBV29-1	-	TRBJ2-3	-	CSVATPNTDTQYF	TGCAGCGTTGCGACTCCAAACACAGATACGCAGTATTTT